Below, one T cell receptor beta chain is given with its context. No antigen is known for it. This record belongs to a study of T cell responses to AZD1222 COVID-19 vaccine. Study context: Doses given second, at about 4 or about 12 weeks, were pooled. Study-level points and caveats: Of spike-specific TCRs, nearly half reportedly target regions left unmutated in variants. Along spike, vaccine-associated CD4 TCRs were found throughout, with dominance at 160-218 and 743-854. Among the donors, most were white British and more were female, and clonal diversity was possibly underestimated.

TCRdb keeps only in-frame clones here, not all; method: immunoSEQ multiplex PCR. The table lists 98,000 or so clones, over 75% of them singletons, with roughly a sixth in the top ten. Trimming cost V 2 bases and J 7 bases, with 12 bases left between them. CDR3 length: 15 amino acids. Germline-derived CDR1 and CDR2 are KGHSH and LQKENI. The source material was peripheral blood, sampled on day 0 of AZD1222 vaccination. This chain uses TRBV18 with TRBJ1-6; D remains ambiguous. This TCR derives from an adult in good health. The CDR3 DNA follows: TGTGCCAGCTCACCATACGGGTCCAGGAATTCACCCCTCCACTTT. Its protein is CASSPYGSRNSPLHF.